Following are 18 T cell receptor beta chains from one sample sequenced in a study of cytomegalovirus exposure and HLA in healthy donors. The primer mix had 60 Vbeta and 13 Jbeta primers. Assay used: immunoSEQ multiplex PCR; TCRdb lists only in-frame clones, some missing. The sample has approximately 99,000 clones; 73% are singletons. The specimen was PBMCs. Receptors originate from a man aged 35-49 years in good health and CMV-seronegative.

The V call is TRBV29-1, the J call TRBJ2-5, with D possibly being TRBD1 (5 bases). TRBJ2-7 matches the DNA end more closely, so the J call is doubtful. Germline lookup yields CDR1 SQVTM and CDR2 ANQGSEA. This CDR3 is built from 15 residues. As DNA, the CDR3 is TGCAGCGTTGTTCAAACGGGCGACAGACCCTACGAGCAGTACTTC. Translating gives CSVVQTGDRPYEQYF.

The chain is built from TRBV7-6 and TRBJ1-3; 10 nucleotides align to TRBD1. CDR1 and CDR2 from the germline V gene are SGHVS and FNYEAQ. V lost 5 bases and J lost 8; bases outside the gene matches: 6. The CDR3 is 14 amino acids. The CDR3 protein is CASSPGTGEDTIYF. The CDR3 nucleotides are TGTGCCAGCAGCCCCGGGACAGGGGAGGACACCATATATTTT.

This chain connects TRBV2 to TRBJ2-1, with 13 nucleotides matching TRBD2. Germline-derived CDR1 and CDR2 are SNHLY and FYNNEI. Trimming took 5 bases from V and 6 from J; bases not matched to a gene: 4. This CDR3 is 15 amino acids long. The CDR3 DNA sequence: TGTGCCAGCAGTAGGACTAGCGGGGGATCCAATGAGCAGTTCTTC. This codes for CASSRTSGGSNEQFF.

The rearrangement joins TRBV2 to TRBJ2-3, with 9 bases that match TRBD1. CDR1 SNHLY and CDR2 FYNNEI come from the germline V gene. The ends lost 2 bases at V and 1 base at J; junction bases unmatched: 1. This CDR3 has 15 amino acids. The CDR3 reads CASSERTGGTDTQYF. The CDR3 bases are TGTGCCAGCAGTGAACGGACAGGGGGCACAGATACGCAGTATTTT.

This clone appeared once. This chain connects TRBV20-1 to TRBJ2-1; TRBD1 matches at 8 bases. The length of the CDR3 is 11 residues. V was pared by 4 bases and J by 9 bases, with 2 bases of the junction left unmatched. The germline V gene encodes CDR1 DFQATT and CDR2 SNEGSKA (reference sequence). The CDR3 is CSATRGREQFF. CDR3 sequence (DNA): TGCAGTGCTACCAGGGGGCGTGAGCAGTTCTTC.

The J gene is TRBJ1-1, the V gene TRBV7-9; 7 nucleotides line up with TRBD1. Germline V lookup: CDR1 SEHNR, CDR2 FQNEAQ (reference sequence). Losses at the gene ends were 5 bases for V and 7 bases for J; bases not matched to a gene: 4. This CDR3 has 12 residues. The chain's CDR3 is CASSVRDSEAFF. The DNA for the CDR3 is TGTGCCAGCAGCGTCCGGGACAGTGAAGCTTTCTTT.

This rearrangement joins TRBV27 to TRBJ1-2; weak D call: TRBD1 (5 bases). V was shortened by 10 bases and J by 1 base, with 13 bases between the two germline ends. The germline V gene encodes CDR1 MNHEY and CDR2 SMNVEV (reference sequence). The CDR3 consists of 13 residues. The CDR3 sequence: CAIFDSFNYGYTF. The CDR3 coding sequence is TGTGCCATCTTTGACAGTTTTAACTATGGCTACACCTTC.

V is TRBV2 and J is TRBJ2-7, with D possibly TRBD2 on 7 matching bases. This CDR3 comprises 15 residues. The germline CDR1 and CDR2 sequences are SNHLY and FYNNEI. Trimming pared 6 bases from V and 4 bases from J, leaving 19 bases between. The CDR3 protein is CASSGTGGTGYEQYF. Written as DNA, the CDR3 is TGTGCCAGCAGCGGAACGGGGGGAACAGGGTACGAGCAGTACTTC.

The chain uses TRBV18 and TRBJ1-2; D remains unclear. CDR3 length equals 13 residues. Trimming left V 6 bases short and J 3 bases short, with 11 bases between. The germline gives CDR1 KGHSH, CDR2 LQKENI. CDR3 loop: CASSSSRDYGYTF. The CDR3 coding sequence is TGTGCCAGCTCGAGTTCCCGAGACTATGGCTACACCTTC. Full variable domain (missing parts from reference TRBV18 and TRBJ1-2): NAGVMQNPRHLVRRRGQEARLRCSPMKGHSHVYWYRQLPEEGLKFMVYLQKENIIDESGMPKERFSAEFPKEGPSILRIQQVVRGDSAAYFCASSSSRDYGYTFGSGTRLTVV.

This clone was seen a few times. V and J are TRBV10-3 and TRBJ1-1; D remains unclear. The V end lost 0 bases, the J end lost 4 bases, and 12 bases lay between the germline ends. This CDR3 comprises 15 residues. The germline gives CDR1 ENHRY, CDR2 SYGVKD. The CDR3 loop reads CAISESAGLSTEAFF. The CDR3 nucleotides read TGTGCCATCAGTGAGTCCGCGGGATTGAGCACTGAAGCTTTCTTT.

The gene calls are TRBV29-1 and TRBJ2-7, with D perhaps matching TRBD1 (5 bases). In germline, CDR1 is SQVTM, CDR2 ANQGSEA. The V and J ends lost 7 bases and 5 bases respectively, with 15 bases between them. This CDR3 has 12 amino acids. The CDR3 reads CSGGPFQHEQYF. The CDR3 DNA reads as TGCAGCGGGGGCCCCTTTCAGCACGAGCAGTACTTC.

This clone was recorded a few times. J is TRBJ2-7 and V is TRBV7-9, with a tentative D call TRBD2 (7 bases). The CDR3 consists of 14 residues. Germline assignment: CDR1 SEHNR and CDR2 FQNEAQ (reference sequence). The V gene lost 5 bases and the J gene lost 3 bases, with 14 bases spanning the gap. CDR3 nucleotide sequence: TGTGCCAGCAGCGCCCACGGGGGGCGCTACGAGCAGTACTTC. Its protein is CASSAHGGRYEQYF.

This clone occurred once. The genes are TRBV13 and TRBJ2-7, with a weak D call TRBD2 (7 bases). Germline lookup yields CDR1 PRHDT and CDR2 FYEKMQ (reference sequence). Trimming left V 5 bases short and J 5 bases short, with 13 bases between. The CDR3 totals 13 residues. The CDR3: CASSQTGRDEQYF. In DNA form, the CDR3 reads TGTGCCAGCAGCCAAACAGGGAGGGACGAGCAGTACTTC.

This clone appeared a single time. The V gene is TRBV11-2, the J gene TRBJ1-2, with 8 bases lining up with TRBD1. The CDR3 length is 13 residues. Germline-derived CDR1 and CDR2 are SGHAT and FQNNGV. V was clipped by 5 bases and J by 7 bases; unmatched bases: 6. The CDR3 DNA sequence: TGTGCCAGCAGCCCCGACAGGGGAGGTGGCTACACCTTC. It is translated as CASSPDRGGGYTF.

The rearrangement uses TRBV5-1 and TRBJ2-1; 12 bases line up with TRBD1. Germline-derived CDR1 and CDR2 are SGHRS and YFSETQ. The ends lost 4 bases at V and 4 bases at J; junction bases unmatched: 3. The CDR3 consists of 15 residues. The CDR3 reads CASSTGQGAYNEQFF. CDR3 bases: TGCGCCAGCAGCACGGGACAGGGGGCTTACAATGAGCAGTTCTTC.

The chain employs TRBV10-3 and TRBJ2-1; 8 bases fit TRBD2. Germline trimming cut 8 bases from V and 2 bases from J; bases unmatched to any gene: 8. The CDR3 contains 15 residues. The germline CDR1 and CDR2 sequences are ENHRY and SYGVKD. The CDR3 DNA is TGTGCCATCTGGGGCGGGGGGACCGCCTACAATGAGCAGTTCTTC. Protein sequence: CAIWGGGTAYNEQFF.

The V and J genes are TRBV27 and TRBJ1-2; weak D call: TRBD1 (5 bases). The germline gives CDR1 MNHEY, CDR2 SMNVEV (reference sequence). V shed 2 bases and J shed 5 bases, with 18 bases lying between them. CDR3 length: 16 amino acids. As DNA, the CDR3 is TGTGCCAGCAGTTTAGGCCCCGGGACGGGAGGGTATGGCTACACCTTC. Translated: CASSLGPGTGGYGYTF.

The chain uses TRBV15 and TRBJ2-5; TRBD1 might be the D (5 bases). The J call may not be correct, given that the DNA end is closer to TRBJ2-7. CDR1 is LNHNV, CDR2 YYDKDF, per germline (reference sequence). The CDR3 has 13 residues. CDR3 nucleotides: TGTGCCACCAGCAGAGATCAAACAGGCGAGCAGTACTTC. It yields the protein CATSRDQTGEQYF.